This T cell receptor (beta chain) was profiled in a study of T-cell reconstitution after alpha-beta-depleted transplantation in children. Whole-study results and caveats: Surviving recipient T cells and thymic progenitors accounted for the high day-60 TCRbeta diversity observed in some patients. Approximately two months post-transplant, alpha-beta T cells reportedly originated from several hundred expanded graft clones. Most T-cell counts and diversity one year after the transplant came from T cells that were newly produced.

With respect to this clonotype: No antigen is known for it.

The CDR3 has 15 amino acids. Germline V gene sequence: CDR1 MNHEY, CDR2 SMNVEV (reference sequence). After removal of 5 bases from V and 2 bases from J, the junction contained 7 bases not matched to a gene. Unique molecular identifiers were used in preparing the TCRbeta library. TCRdb reanalysed the PCR reads using MiXCR and keeps one entry per CDR3 protein. The sample lists about 980,000 distinct CDR3 sequences, about 26% occurring once. V and J are TRBV27 and TRBJ2-3, with 7 nucleotides matching TRBD2. Sequenced here: PBMCs, mostly from graft donor cells, sampled 360 days after TCRalphabeta/CD19-depleted stem cell transplant. The TCR sequence derives from a boy in the first two years of life who had a stem cell transplant for SCID, so the T cells may come from the graft donor. The CDR3 DNA sequence: TGTGCCAGCAGTATGAGCGGGGTACCCACAGATACGCAGTATTTT. It translates to CASSMSGVPTDTQYF.